This T cell receptor (beta chain) was profiled in a study of blood T cell repertoires in COVID-19. TCRdb's copy holds only in-frame clones and misses some; the assay was immunoSEQ multiplex PCR. The table records roughly 120,000 clones, about 86% of them present only once. The sequencing input was peripheral blood. The sequence was collected from a man between 70 and 80 years old who had recovered from COVID-19.

The CDR3 region is CASSDQAGPYNEQFF. The CDR3, as DNA: TGTGCCAGCAGCGACCAAGCGGGACCTTACAATGAGCAGTTCTTC. This rearrangement joins TRBV7-3 to TRBJ2-1, with 7 bases matching TRBD2. CDR1 and CDR2 from the germline V gene are SGHTA and FQGTGA. Losses at the gene ends were 5 bases for V and 4 bases for J; bases not matched to a gene: 8. CDR3 length: 15 amino acids.